The 2 T cell receptor beta chains reported below all come from one sample, sequenced in a study of identifying expanded T cells in peripheral blood. This table comes from immunoSEQ multiplex PCR, and its TCRdb copy is limited to in-frame clones, with some not included. Altogether about 91,000 clones are present, around nine tenths being singletons, with the ten largest covering about 4.2%. The source material was blood. These receptors originate from a person aged 18 to 70 in good health.

This chain joins TRBV19 and TRBJ1-2; no clear D. CDR1 and CDR2 (germline): LNHDA, SQIVND (reference sequence). The CDR3 has 15 amino acids. Deletions cut 5 bases from V and 1 base from J, with 14 bases between. The CDR3 nucleotides are TGTGCCAGTAGTTCCTTGAGACCGGGTAACTATGGCTACACCTTC. It is translated as CASSSLRPGNYGYTF.

The J gene is TRBJ2-5, the V gene TRBV19; possible D gene TRBD1, 5 bases. Trimming took off 3 bases at V and 5 bases at J, with 13 bases between the two ends. Germline V gene sequence: CDR1 LNHDA, CDR2 SQIVND (reference sequence). This CDR3 region has 14 residues. CDR3 region: CASSMSGHMETQYF. CDR3 bases: TGTGCCAGTAGTATGTCAGGGCACATGGAGACCCAGTACTTC. The whole variable domain, filled in from reference TRBV19 and TRBJ2-5, reads DGGITQSPKYLFRKEGQNVTLSCEQNLNHDAMYWYRQDPGQGLRLIYYSQIVNDFQKGDIAEGYSVSREKKESFPLTVTSAQKNPTAFYLCASSMSGHMETQYFGPGTRLLVL.